This is a list of T cell receptor beta chains from one sample in a study of OX40 agonist ivuxolimab in advanced cancers. Sequencing was performed with immunoSEQ multiplex PCR; in TCRdb, only in-frame clones are kept and a portion is missing. Of 55,000 to 70,000 clones listed, roughly 87% are singletons. The sequenced sample was CD4+ or CD8+ T cells sorted from blood, obtained in a trial of the OX40 agonist ivuxolimab. These receptors were taken from an adult with an advanced solid tumor such as melanoma, head and neck, liver or kidney cancer. Both conserved end residues are part of each CDR3. D genes are given only for firm matches. For some rows the clone size is stated as once, few or many, or as a class when expanded; others skip it.

J gene	D gene	V gene	clone size	CDR3 DNA	CDR3 protein
TRBJ1-2	TRBD1	TRBV5-1	NA	TGCGCCAGCAGCTTGGACAGGGGAGGAATGGGTGGCTACACCTTC	CASSLDRGGMGGYTF
TRBJ2-5	NA	TRBV5-1	NA	TGCGCCAGCAGCTTGGCCGCCGGGTACCAAGAGACCCAGTACTTC	CASSLAAGYQETQYF
TRBJ2-1	TRBD1	TRBV19	NA	TGTGCCAGTAGTAACAGGGGCTTGGTTAACAATGAGCAGTTCTTC	CASSNRGLVNNEQFF
TRBJ2-2	TRBD2	TRBV11-2	once	TGTGCCAGCAGCTTGACTAGCGGGGTTTCCGGGGAGCTGTTTTTT	CASSLTSGVSGELFF
TRBJ1-6	NA	TRBV15	NA	TGTGCCACCAGCAGAGAGGGCAGCTCCTATAATTCACCCCTCCACTTT	CATSREGSSYNSPLHF
TRBJ1-2	TRBD1	TRBV27	NA	TGTGCCAGCAGTCTTGCAGGGGGCTGGGCTGGCTACACCTTC	CASSLAGGWAGYTF
TRBJ1-1	NA	TRBV6-1	NA	TGTGCCAGCAGGACGCTAGAGGACGGTACTGAAGCTTTCTTT	CASRTLEDGTEAFF
TRBJ1-3	NA	TRBV7-9	NA	TGTGCCAGCGTCAGGAGCTCTAGCGGAAACACCATATATTTT	CASVRSSSGNTIYF
TRBJ2-4	NA	TRBV4-1	NA	TGCGCCAGCAGCCAGGCCGGGACTAACATTCAGTACTTC	CASSQAGTNIQYF
TRBJ1-3	NA	TRBV29-1	once	TGCAGCGGTCGGGACTCTGGAAACACCATATATTTT	CSGRDSGNTIYF
TRBJ1-2	NA	TRBV5-1	NA	TGCGCCAGCAGCTTGGAATTCGGGGCCAGCTATGGCTACACCTTC	CASSLEFGASYGYTF
TRBJ2-3	NA	TRBV6-5	NA	TGTGCCAGCAGTTACAGGGAAGTCAGAGATACGCAGTATTTT	CASSYREVRDTQYF
TRBJ2-2	NA	TRBV6-5	NA	TGTGCCAGCAGTTACAGAGAGGCCGGGGAGCTGTTTTTT	CASSYREAGELFF
TRBJ1-5	NA	TRBV28	NA	TGTGCCAGCAGGTTAGGTGGGAAGCCCCAGCATTTT	CASRLGGKPQHF
TRBJ2-7	TRBD1	TRBV2	NA	TGTGCCAACCGGGTGGGGACAGGGACCTACGAGCAGTACTTC	CANRVGTGTYEQYF
TRBJ2-7	TRBD1	TRBV29-1	NA	TGCAGCGTTAAGGACAGGGCCTACGAGCAGTACTTC	CSVKDRAYEQYF